What follows describes a single T cell receptor (beta chain). What it recognizes is unknown. The data were obtained in a study of blood T cell dynamics during melanoma immunotherapy. Study-wide context: Standard first-line treatment here was pembrolizumab or nivolumab plus ipilimumab in metastatic melanoma.

General study points: Whether repertoire-driving clones were melanoma-specific could not be determined.

Time point denoted: week 3, after first cycle of checkpoint inhibitor. Patients had no prior systemic cancer treatment, immunosuppressants or other active cancers. The germline V gene has CDR1 SQVTM and CDR2 ANQGSEA. Trimming stripped 4 bases from V and 3 bases from J, with 4 bases between. CDR3 size: 10 residues. Every bulk PBMC sample received the same 350 ng of DNA. Using immunoSEQ multiplex PCR, the repertoire was profiled, and TCRdb retains in-frame clones only, with some absent. The sample includes 7,900 or so clones, 88% of them seen just once. The sequenced sample was blood, obtained from a patient treated with checkpoint blockade. The sequence derives from a human donor with melanoma. The chain uses TRBV29-1 and TRBJ2-7; no clear D gene. The CDR3 nucleotides read TGCAGCGTTGGGGACTACGAGCAGTACTTC. Translation: CSVGDYEQYF.